Sequencing of this T cell receptor beta chain was carried out in a study of CD8 T cells in ankylosing spondylitis (dated by TCRdb to the late 2010s). Context from the whole study: To find TCR variants linked to disease, the study profiled T cell receptor beta repertoires in ankylosing spondylitis patients and healthy donors. The full study cohort was made up of approximately 27 ankylosing spondylitis patients and 95 to 130 healthy donors. Peripheral blood samples were taken, and synovial fluid was additionally collected from ankylosing spondylitis patients. What the study reported, not specific to this receptor: The disease-linked clones were reported as significantly enriched in matched synovial fluid samples from ankylosing spondylitis patients. Some TCR beta motif variants had previously been reported in synovial fluid and blood of reactive arthritis patients, which suggested common disease-initiation mechanisms. A CD8+ phenotype was shown by the disease-linked clones, which were found at relatively low frequencies in peripheral blood. Blood from ankylosing spondylitis patients appeared to be characterized by a TCR beta motif composed of roughly 8 highly homologous amino acid variants.

V is pared back by 2 bases and J by 4 bases, with 18 bases lying between the germline termini. Reading from cysteine to phenylalanine, the CDR3 counts 16 amino acids. This entry keeps only the CDR3 DNA: 48 bases, framed from base 1. Via the germline V gene, CDR1 is SGHRS and CDR2 YFSETQ. For sequencing, an Illumina HiSeq 2500 was employed. Quantitative 5'-RACE with molecular barcodes was the method used to prepare the TCR beta libraries. Per the original workflow: Disease-linked TCR variants were identified with a new computational method built on a probabilistic model of VDJ rearrangement. In-frame beta chains were kept once TCRdb had trimmed the public reads at Q25 with fastp and called clones with MiXCR. Records with the same CDR3 protein are collapsed into one entry carrying the most frequent genes and DNA. Here the V and J calls rest on TCRdb's processing, not on the authors' analysis. The sample profile shows hundreds of thousands of distinct CDR3 sequences; 10% to 15% of them were found once. Just over 0.5% of the sample lies in the top ten.

About this clonotype: The antigen it binds to is not known. No much larger clonotype is one base removed from it; base qualities were not supplied.

The sequence derives from a male donor with ankylosing spondylitis. The material sequenced was blood, either unsorted or a sorted T cell fraction (not recorded which). Here the chain combines TRBV5-1 and TRBJ1-1; a tentative D match to TRBD1 spans 5 bases. The CDR3 amino acid sequence is: CASSFHEPRAGTEAFF. The nucleotide sequence reads as follows: TGCGCCAGCAGCTTCCATGAACCCAGGGCTGGCACTGAAGCTTTCTTT.